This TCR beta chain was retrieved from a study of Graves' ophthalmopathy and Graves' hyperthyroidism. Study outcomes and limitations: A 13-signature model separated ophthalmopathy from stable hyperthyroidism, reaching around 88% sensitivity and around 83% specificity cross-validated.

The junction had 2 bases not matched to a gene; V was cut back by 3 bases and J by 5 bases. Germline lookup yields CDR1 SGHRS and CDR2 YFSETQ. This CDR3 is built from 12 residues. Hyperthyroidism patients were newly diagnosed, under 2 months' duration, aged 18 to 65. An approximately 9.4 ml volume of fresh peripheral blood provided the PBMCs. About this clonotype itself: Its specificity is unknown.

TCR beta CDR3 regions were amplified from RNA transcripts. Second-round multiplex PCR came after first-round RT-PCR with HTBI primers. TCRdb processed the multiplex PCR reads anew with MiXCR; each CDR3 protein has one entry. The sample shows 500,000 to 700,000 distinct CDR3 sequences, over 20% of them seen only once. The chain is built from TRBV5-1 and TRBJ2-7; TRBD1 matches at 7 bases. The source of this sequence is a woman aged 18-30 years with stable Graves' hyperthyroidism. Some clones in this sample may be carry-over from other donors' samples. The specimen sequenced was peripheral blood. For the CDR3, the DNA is TGCGCCAGCAGCTCGGACAGGAACGAGCAGTACTTC. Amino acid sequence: CASSSDRNEQYF.